This T cell receptor beta chain comes out of a study of monozygotic twins with inflammatory bowel disease. TCR libraries each used approximately 3,200 ng of total RNA. Via template switching, UMIs carrying a 6-nucleotide sample barcode were introduced. TCRdb re-called the 5' RACE reads and shows each CDR3 protein once, DNA omitted. The listing contains 330,000 or so distinct CDR3 sequences. Per donor there was one draw, yielding a blood sample of around 2.7 ml. Germline CDR1 and CDR2: SQVTM and ANQGSEA. There are 14 residues in the CDR3. What was sequenced was blood. J is TRBJ2-2 and V is TRBV29-1; TCRdb returns TRBD1, unconfirmable since there is no DNA. The sequence derives from a human donor with ulcerative colitis or Crohn's disease, or a healthy co-twin of an affected twin (not recorded which). The CDR3 spells CSVVDSQNTGELFF.